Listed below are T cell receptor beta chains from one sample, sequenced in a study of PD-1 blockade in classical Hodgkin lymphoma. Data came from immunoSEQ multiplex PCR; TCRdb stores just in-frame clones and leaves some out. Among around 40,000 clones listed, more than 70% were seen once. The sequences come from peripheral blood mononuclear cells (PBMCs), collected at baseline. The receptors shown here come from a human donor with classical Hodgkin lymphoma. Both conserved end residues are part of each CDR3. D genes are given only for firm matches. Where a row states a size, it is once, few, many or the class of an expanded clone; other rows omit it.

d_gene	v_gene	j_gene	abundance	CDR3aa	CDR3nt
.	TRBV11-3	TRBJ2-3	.	CASSLSRGTDTQYF	TGTGCCAGCAGCTTAAGCCGTGGCACAGATACGCAGTATTTT
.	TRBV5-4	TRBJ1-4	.	CASSLPGENEKLFF	TGTGCCAGCAGCCTTCCGGGGGAGAATGAAAAACTGTTTTTT
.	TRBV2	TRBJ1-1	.	CASSELFTGKPFF	TGTGCCAGCAGTGAATTGTTCACCGGTAAACCTTTCTTT
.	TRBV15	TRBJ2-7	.	CATSSFSSYEQYF	TGTGCCACCAGCAGCTTTAGCTCCTACGAGCAGTACTTC
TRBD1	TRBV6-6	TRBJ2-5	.	CASRPTGGAGTQYF	TGTGCCAGCAGACCCACAGGGGGCGCGGGGACCCAGTACTTC
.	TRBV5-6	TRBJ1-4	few	CASSSLIGQREKLFF	TGTGCCAGCAGCTCCTTAATAGGACAGCGTGAAAAACTGTTTTTT
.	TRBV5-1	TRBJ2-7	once	CASSLNQAMGEQYF	TGCGCCAGCAGCTTGAATCAGGCAATGGGCGAGCAGTACTTC
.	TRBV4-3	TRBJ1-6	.	CASSLRQGNSPLHF	TGCGCCAGCAGCCTTAGGCAGGGTAATTCACCCCTCCACTTT
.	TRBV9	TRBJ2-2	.	CASSQGAGELFF	TGTGCCAGCAGCCAAGGGGCCGGGGAGCTGTTTTTT
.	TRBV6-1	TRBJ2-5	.	CASSENQGETQYF	TGTGCCAGCAGTGAAAATCAGGGAGAGACCCAGTACTTC